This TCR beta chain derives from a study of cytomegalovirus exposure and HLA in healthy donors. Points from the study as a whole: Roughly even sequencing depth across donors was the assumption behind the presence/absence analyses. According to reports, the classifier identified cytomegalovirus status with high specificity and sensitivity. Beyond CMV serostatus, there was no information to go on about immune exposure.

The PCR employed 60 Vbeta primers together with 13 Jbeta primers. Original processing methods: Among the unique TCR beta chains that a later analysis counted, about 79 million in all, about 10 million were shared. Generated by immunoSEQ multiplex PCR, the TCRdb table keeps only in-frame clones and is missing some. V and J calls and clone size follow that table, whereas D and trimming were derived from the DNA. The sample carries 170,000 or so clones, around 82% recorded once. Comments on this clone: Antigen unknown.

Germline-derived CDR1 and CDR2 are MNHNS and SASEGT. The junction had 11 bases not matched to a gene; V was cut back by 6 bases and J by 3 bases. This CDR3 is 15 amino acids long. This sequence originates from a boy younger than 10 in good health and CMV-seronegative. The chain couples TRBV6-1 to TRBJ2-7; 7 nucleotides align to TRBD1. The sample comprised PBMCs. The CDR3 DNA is TGTGCCAGCAGCCCGGTGACAGGGACCTTCTACGAGCAGTACTTC. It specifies CASSPVTGTFYEQYF.